This T cell receptor beta chain was recorded in a study of blood T cell repertoires in COVID-19. TCRdb keeps only in-frame clones here, not all; method: immunoSEQ multiplex PCR. The data hold 170,000 or so clones, with just over 85% observed a single time. Between the trimmed V and J ends, which lost 2 bases and 9 bases, there was a span of 21 bases. The CDR3 consists of 15 residues. Germline V gene data show CDR1 as SGHNT and CDR2 as YYREEE (reference sequence). The sequence was obtained from a man aged 50 to 60 with active or convalescent COVID-19. Sequenced sample: peripheral blood. The gene calls are TRBV5-4 and TRBJ2-7; D may be TRBD2 (6 bases). The CDR3, as DNA: TGTGCCAGCAGCTTTTACGGGGGTACCCCCCTCGGGCAGTACTTC. It codes for CASSFYGGTPLGQYF.